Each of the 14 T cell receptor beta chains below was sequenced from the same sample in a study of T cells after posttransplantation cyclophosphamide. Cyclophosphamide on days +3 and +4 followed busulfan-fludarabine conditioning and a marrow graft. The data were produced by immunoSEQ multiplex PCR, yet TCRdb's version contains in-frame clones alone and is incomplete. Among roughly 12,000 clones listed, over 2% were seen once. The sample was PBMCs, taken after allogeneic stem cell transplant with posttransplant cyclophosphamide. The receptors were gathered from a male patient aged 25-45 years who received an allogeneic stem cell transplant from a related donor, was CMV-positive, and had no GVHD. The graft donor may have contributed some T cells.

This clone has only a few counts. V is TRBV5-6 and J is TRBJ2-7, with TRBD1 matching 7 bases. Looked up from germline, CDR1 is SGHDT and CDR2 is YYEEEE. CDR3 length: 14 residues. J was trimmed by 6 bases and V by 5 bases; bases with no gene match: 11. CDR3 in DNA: TGTGCCAGCAGTCCTTCTTACAGGGGTCTCGAGCAGTACTTC. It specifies CASSPSYRGLEQYF.

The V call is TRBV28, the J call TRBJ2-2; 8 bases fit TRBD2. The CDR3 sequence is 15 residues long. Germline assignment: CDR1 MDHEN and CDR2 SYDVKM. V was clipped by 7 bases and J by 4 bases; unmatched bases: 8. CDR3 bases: TGTGCCAGCACCCCTAGCGGGTCCACCACCGGGGAGCTGTTTTTT. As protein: CASTPSGSTTGELFF.

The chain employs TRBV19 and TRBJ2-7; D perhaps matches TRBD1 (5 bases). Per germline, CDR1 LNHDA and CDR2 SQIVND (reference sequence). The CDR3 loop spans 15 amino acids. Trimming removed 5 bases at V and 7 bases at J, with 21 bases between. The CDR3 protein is CASSLTQGAAWEQYF. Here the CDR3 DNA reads TGTGCCAGTAGTCTTACCCAAGGGGCGGCCTGGGAGCAGTACTTC.

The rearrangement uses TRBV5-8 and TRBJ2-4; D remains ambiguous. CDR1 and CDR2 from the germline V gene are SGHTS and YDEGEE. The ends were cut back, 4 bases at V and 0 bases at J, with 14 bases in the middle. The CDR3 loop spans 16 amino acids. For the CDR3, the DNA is TGTGCCAGCAGCAAGCACCCCACTCTAGCCAAAAACATTCAGTACTTC. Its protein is CASSKHPTLAKNIQYF.

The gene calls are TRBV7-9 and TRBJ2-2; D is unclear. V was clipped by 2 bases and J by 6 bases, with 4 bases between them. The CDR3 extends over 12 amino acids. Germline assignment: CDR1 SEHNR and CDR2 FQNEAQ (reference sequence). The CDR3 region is CASSLFAGELFF. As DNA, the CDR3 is TGTGCCAGCAGCTTATTCGCCGGGGAGCTGTTTTTT.

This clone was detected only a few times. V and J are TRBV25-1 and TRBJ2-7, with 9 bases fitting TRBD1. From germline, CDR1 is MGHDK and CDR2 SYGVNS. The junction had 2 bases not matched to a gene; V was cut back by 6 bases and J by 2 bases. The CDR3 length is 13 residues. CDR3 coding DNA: TGTGCCAGCAGGAGGGACAGGGCCTACGAGCAGTACTTC. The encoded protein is CASRRDRAYEQYF.

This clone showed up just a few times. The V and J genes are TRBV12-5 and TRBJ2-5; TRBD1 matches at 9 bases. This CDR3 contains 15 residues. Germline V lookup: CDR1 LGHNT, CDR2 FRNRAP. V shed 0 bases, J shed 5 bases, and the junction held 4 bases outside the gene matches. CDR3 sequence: CASGLVRDRDETQYF. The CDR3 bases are TGTGCTAGTGGTTTGGTCCGGGACAGGGATGAGACCCAGTACTTC.

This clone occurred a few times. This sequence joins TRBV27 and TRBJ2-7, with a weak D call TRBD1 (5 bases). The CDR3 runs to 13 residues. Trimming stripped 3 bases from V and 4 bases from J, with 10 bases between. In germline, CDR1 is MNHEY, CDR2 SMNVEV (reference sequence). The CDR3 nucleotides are TGTGCCAGCAGTTTTAGTAGGGGATACGAGCAGTACTTC. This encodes CASSFSRGYEQYF.

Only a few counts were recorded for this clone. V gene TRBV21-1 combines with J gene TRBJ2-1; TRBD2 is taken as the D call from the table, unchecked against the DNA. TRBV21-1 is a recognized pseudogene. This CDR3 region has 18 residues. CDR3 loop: CASSLLRERRLQYNEQFF. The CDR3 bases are TGTGCCAGCAGCCTATTACGAGAAAGGCGGCTTCAATACAATGAGCAGTTCTTC.

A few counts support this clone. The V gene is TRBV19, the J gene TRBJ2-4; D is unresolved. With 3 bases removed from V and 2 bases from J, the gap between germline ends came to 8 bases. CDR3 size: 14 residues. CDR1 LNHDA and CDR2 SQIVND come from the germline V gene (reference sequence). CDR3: CASSIGGTKNIQYF. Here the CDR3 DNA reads TGTGCCAGTAGTATCGGCGGAACCAAAAACATTCAGTACTTC.

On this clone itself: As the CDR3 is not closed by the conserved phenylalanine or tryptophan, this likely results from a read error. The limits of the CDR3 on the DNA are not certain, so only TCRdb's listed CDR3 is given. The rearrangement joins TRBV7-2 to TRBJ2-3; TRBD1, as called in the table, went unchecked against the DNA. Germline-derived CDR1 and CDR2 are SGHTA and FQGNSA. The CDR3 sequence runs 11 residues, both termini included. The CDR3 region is CASHQDRGRQG.

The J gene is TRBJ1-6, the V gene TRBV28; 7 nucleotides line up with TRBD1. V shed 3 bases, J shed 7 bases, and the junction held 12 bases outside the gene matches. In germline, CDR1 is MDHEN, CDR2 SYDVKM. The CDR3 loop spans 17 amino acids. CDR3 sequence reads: CASSFHPGTEENSPLHF. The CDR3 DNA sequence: TGTGCCAGCAGTTTCCACCCCGGGACAGAGGAGAATTCACCCCTCCACTTT. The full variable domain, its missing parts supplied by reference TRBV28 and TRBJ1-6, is DVKVTQSSRYLVKRTGEKVFLECVQDMDHENMFWYRQDPGLGLRLIYFSYDVKMKEKGDIPEGYSVSREKKERFSLILESASTNQTSMYLCASSFHPGTEENSPLHFGNGTRLTVT.

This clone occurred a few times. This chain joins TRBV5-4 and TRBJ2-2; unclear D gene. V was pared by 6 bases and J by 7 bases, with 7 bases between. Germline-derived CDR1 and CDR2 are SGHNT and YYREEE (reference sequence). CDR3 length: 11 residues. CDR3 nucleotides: TGTGCCAGCACCTCAGGCGGGGAGCTGTTTTTT. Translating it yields CASTSGGELFF.

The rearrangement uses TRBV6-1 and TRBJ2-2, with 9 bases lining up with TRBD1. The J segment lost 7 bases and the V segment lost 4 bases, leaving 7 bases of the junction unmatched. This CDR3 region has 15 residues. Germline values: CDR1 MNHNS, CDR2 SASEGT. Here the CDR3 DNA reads TGTGCCAGCAGTGCGGGACAGGGCTTCAACGGGGAGCTGTTTTTT. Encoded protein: CASSAGQGFNGELFF.